This record concerns one T cell receptor beta chain sequence. Its antigen is as yet unknown. Method: immunoSEQ multiplex PCR; TCRdb's copy keeps in-frame clones and lacks some. This sample has around 140,000 clones, with approximately 90% found just once. The CDR3 has 14 amino acids. The germline V gene encodes CDR1 SGHAT and CDR2 FQNNGV. V gave up 0 bases and J gave up 0 bases, with 3 bases separating them. This specimen comes from a study of T cell responses to AZD1222 COVID-19 vaccine. Study outcomes and limitations: No repertoire was sampled before or during the peak T cell response, only after it. Donors were chiefly white British, with a greater number of females, and clonal diversity was perhaps underestimated.

The J gene is TRBJ1-3, the V gene TRBV11-2; D uncertain. The material sequenced was peripheral blood, taken on day 0 of AZD1222 vaccination. This TCR was recovered from an adult in good health. The CDR3 DNA reads TGTGCCAGCAGCTTAGAACGCTCTGGAAACACCATATATTTT. Its translation: CASSLERSGNTIYF.